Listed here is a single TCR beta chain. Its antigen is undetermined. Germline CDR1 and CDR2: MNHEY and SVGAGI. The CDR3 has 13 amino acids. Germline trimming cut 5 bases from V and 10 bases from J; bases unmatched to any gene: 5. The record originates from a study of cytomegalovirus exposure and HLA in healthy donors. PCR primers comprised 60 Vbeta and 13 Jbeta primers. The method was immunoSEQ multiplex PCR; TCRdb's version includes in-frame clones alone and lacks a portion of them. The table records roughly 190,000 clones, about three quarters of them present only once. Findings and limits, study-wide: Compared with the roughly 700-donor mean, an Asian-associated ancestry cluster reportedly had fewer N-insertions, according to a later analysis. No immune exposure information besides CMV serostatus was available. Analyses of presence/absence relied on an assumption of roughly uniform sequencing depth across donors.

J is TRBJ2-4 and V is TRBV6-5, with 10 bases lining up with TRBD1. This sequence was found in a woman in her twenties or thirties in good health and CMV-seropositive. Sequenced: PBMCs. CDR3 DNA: TGTGCCAGCAGTGAGGGACAGGGGTGGATTCAGTACTTC. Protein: CASSEGQGWIQYF.